Listed below are T cell receptor beta chains from one sample, sequenced in a study of shared clonotypes between healthy human individuals. Sequencing was performed with immunoSEQ multiplex PCR; in TCRdb, only in-frame clones are kept and a portion is missing. The sample holds about 2.3 million clones, 85% to 95% seen once. The specimen was naive CD4+ T cells from PBMCs. The source of these receptors is a man aged 18 to 29 in good health. Some clones in this sample may be carry-over from other donors' samples. Each CDR3 is given with its conserved first and last residue.

TRBJ2-3 TRBV9 16 CASTLDVGVRTDTQYF
TRBJ2-7 TRBV4-3 14 CASSLGTGENEQYF
TRBJ2-7 TRBV2 12 CASRDVSYEQYF
TRBJ1-1 TRBV5-4 13 CASSPGTALVAFF
TRBJ1-3 TRBV7-8 15 CASSPPTGSGNTIYF
TRBJ1-1 TRBV10-3 14 CAISEGRGETEAFF
TRBJ2-5 TRBV2 15 CASSDGASRGETQYF
TRBJ1-2 TRBV6-6 14 CASIPPGPRNGYTF
TRBJ2-1 TRBV28 15 CASIEGGAAYNEQFF
TRBJ1-1 TRBV6-5 13 CASRGQGGTEAFF
TRBJ2-3 TRBV4-1 13 CASSQASVGLEYF
TRBJ1-1 TRBV5-1 14 CASQQGLGNTEAFF